The clone carrying this T cell receptor (beta chain) was recorded many times. Exclusion followed for patients with uncontrolled infection, other autoimmune disease, pregnancy or lactation. Trimming pared 2 bases from V and 5 bases from J, leaving 14 bases between. The CDR3 runs 15 residues. CDR1 SNHLY and CDR2 FYNNEI come from the germline V gene. This sample stems from a study of T cells in Graves' hyperthyroidism and ophthalmopathy. Researchers amplified the TCR beta CDR3 regions from RNA transcripts. During a first-round RT-PCR of the TCR CDR3, the HTBI primer set was used. Using its own MiXCR run on the multiplex PCR reads, TCRdb lists one record per CDR3 protein. The data show roughly 650,000 distinct CDR3 sequences, 16% seen once.

The J gene is TRBJ2-3, the V gene TRBV2; D tentatively reads TRBD1 or TRBD2 (5 bases each). This TCR was sampled from a middle-aged woman with Graves' ophthalmopathy. Material for sequencing was blood. The CDR3 bases are TGTGCCAGCAGTGAAAGAGAGGGGCAGGAAGATACGCAGTATTTT. This sequence encodes CASSEREGQEDTQYF.